This TCR beta chain was documented in a study of control samples from healthy donors and cancer patients. The method was immunoSEQ multiplex PCR; TCRdb's version includes in-frame clones alone and lacks a portion of them. The data show around 120,000 clones, with about 94% seen just once and 2.6% held by the top ten. The CDR3 is made up of 15 amino acids. Trimming took 4 bases from V and 8 from J, leaving 18 bases between them. Germline V gives CDR1 LNHNV, CDR2 YYDKDF (reference sequence). V gene TRBV15 combines with J gene TRBJ1-5; weak D call: TRBD1 (6 bases). This clonotype originated in a man younger than 40 in good health. Sequencing used blood. This chain's CDR3 is CATSTRGDGGEPQHF. CDR3 nucleotide sequence: TGTGCCACCAGCACCAGGGGCGATGGGGGTGAGCCCCAGCATTTT.